This record covers a single T cell receptor beta chain. Its cognate antigen is unknown. V was pared by 11 bases and J by 3 bases, with 17 bases between. CDR1 LGHNT and CDR2 FRNRAP come from the germline V gene. The CDR3 consists of 13 residues. The data were obtained in a study of cytotoxic CD8 clonotypes in ibrutinib-treated CLL. Study-level results: Clonality increased with ibrutinib response but returned toward baseline at progression. Private clonotypes, not public ones, expanded at ibrutinib response.

Genomic DNA for TCR beta libraries, around 2 micrograms, came from cryopreserved PBMCs. Sequencing used immunoSEQ multiplex PCR; TCRdb keeps in-frame clones, though not all of them. The table lists about 130,000 clones, approximately 85% of them singletons. Specimen: PBMCs, collected after 24 months of ibrutinib treatment. The sequence was obtained from a human donor with chronic lymphocytic leukemia. J is TRBJ2-7 and V is TRBV12-5, with D tentatively TRBD1 (5 bases). The CDR3 sequence: CAPQGASFYEQYF. The CDR3 nucleotides read TGTGCTCCCCAAGGGGCGAGCTTCTACGAGCAGTACTTC.